What follows describes a single T cell receptor (beta chain). Its antigen is undetermined. The sample belongs to a study of shared clonotypes between healthy human individuals. V was cut by 0 bases and J by 5 bases, with 11 bases left in between. The CDR3 has 14 residues. Germline CDR1 SGHRS, CDR2 YFSETQ. Per the authors' pipeline: Filtering differed because ImmunoSEQ produced junction-only sequences that carried no quality scores. Using immunoSEQ multiplex PCR, the repertoire was profiled, and TCRdb retains in-frame clones only, with some absent. The DNA gave D and trimming, while V, J and clone size come from that table. The data contain about 2 million clones, approximately 95% of them singletons. Findings and caveats of the study: Rarefaction analysis demonstrated incomplete sorted-subset sequencing notwithstanding large depth.

Subsets obtained from CD4+ cells comprised CD45RA+ naive and CD45RA-negative memory cells. The specimen sequenced was naive CD4+ T cells sorted from blood. Subset described: CD45RA+ positively selected. The chain combines TRBV5-1 with TRBJ2-5; TRBD2 is a possible D gene (5 bases). This receptor was identified in a man younger than 35 in good health. CDR3 region: CASSLVGVIETQYF. CDR3 nucleotides: TGCGCCAGCAGCTTGGTCGGGGTAATTGAGACCCAGTACTTC.